This is a list of T cell receptor beta chains from one sample in a study of T cells after yellow fever vaccination. Each CDR3 protein gets one entry after TCRdb re-called the 5' RACE reads with MiXCR. The table has about 300,000 distinct CDR3 sequences, 6.8% seen once. This specimen consisted of PBMCs, obtained around 45 days after the first yellow fever vaccination. The receptors shown here come from a man younger than 35 who received the YFV17D yellow fever vaccine. Both conserved end residues are part of each CDR3. A D gene is named only where the DNA matches it firmly. The size of a clone is reported for some rows only, either as once, few or many, or as a class for expanded clones.

V gene	D gene	J gene	clone size	CDR3 protein	CDR3 DNA
TRBV20-1	TRBD1	TRBJ2-2	few	CSATPWDRGEAGELFF	TGCAGTGCAACGCCGTGGGACAGGGGTGAGGCCGGGGAGCTGTTTTTT
TRBV6-6	NA	TRBJ1-5	many	CASSYADQPQHF	TGTGCCAGCAGTTACGCGGATCAGCCCCAGCATTTT
TRBV5-1	NA	TRBJ2-1	many	CASSSFTLARYNEQFF	TGCGCCAGCAGCTCATTTACCCTAGCCCGCTACAATGAGCAGTTCTTC
TRBV5-1	NA	TRBJ1-2	many	CASLTPVGYGYTF	TGCGCCAGCCTTACCCCAGTAGGGTATGGCTACACCTTC
TRBV2	NA	TRBJ2-5	NA	CASSVGVHQETQYF	TGTGCCAGCAGCGTGGGGGTCCACCAAGAGACCCAGTACTTC
TRBV9	TRBD2	TRBJ2-3	many	CASSPLSGEVITQYF	TGTGCCAGCAGCCCCCTCAGCGGGGAGGTCATTACGCAGTATTTT
TRBV4-3	NA	TRBJ2-3	NA	CASSQEDRRPTDTQYF	TGCGCCAGCAGCCAAGAGGATCGCAGGCCCACAGATACGCAGTATTTT
TRBV2	NA	TRBJ2-5	NA	CASNPLSGWETQYF	TGTGCCAGCAACCCTCTCTCGGGGTGGGAGACCCAGTACTTC
TRBV19	NA	TRBJ2-2	few	CATIRYTGELFF	TGTGCCACAATACGGTACACCGGGGAGCTGTTTTTT
TRBV27	TRBD1	TRBJ2-7	NA	CASRNLGTAASYEQYF	TGTGCCAGCAGAAACCTTGGGACAGCCGCCTCGTACGAGCAGTACTTC
TRBV12-3/TRBV12-4	NA	TRBJ1-3	NA	CASSLDVSGTVYF	TGTGCCAGCAGTTTAGACGTCAGTGGGACGGTATATTTT
TRBV6-1	TRBD1	TRBJ2-1	NA	CASSDWGTGGREQFF	TGTGCCAGCAGTGACTGGGGAACAGGGGGCCGTGAGCAGTTCTTC
TRBV5-1	NA	TRBJ1-1	few	CASSLGGSGGEAFF	TGCGCCAGCAGCTTGGGAGGATCGGGGGGTGAAGCTTTCTTT
TRBV7-3	NA	TRBJ2-1	NA	CASSLKAPGEQFF	TGTGCCAGCAGCTTAAAAGCACCTGGGGAGCAGTTCTTC
TRBV12-3/TRBV12-4	NA	TRBJ1-2	many	CASSYDYGYTF	TGTGCCAGCAGTTATGACTATGGCTACACCTTC
TRBV27	TRBD1	TRBJ1-6	few	CASSPNGQGRSPLHF	TGTGCCAGCAGCCCTAATGGACAGGGCCGGTCACCCCTCCACTTT
TRBV4-3	NA	TRBJ2-5	NA	CASSQVGSDDYQETQYF	TGCGCCAGCAGCCAAGTCGGATCAGACGATTACCAAGAGACCCAGTACTTC
TRBV5-4	TRBD1	TRBJ2-5	NA	CASSLGQGAFETQYF	TGTGCCAGCAGCTTGGGACAGGGGGCTTTCGAGACCCAGTACTTC